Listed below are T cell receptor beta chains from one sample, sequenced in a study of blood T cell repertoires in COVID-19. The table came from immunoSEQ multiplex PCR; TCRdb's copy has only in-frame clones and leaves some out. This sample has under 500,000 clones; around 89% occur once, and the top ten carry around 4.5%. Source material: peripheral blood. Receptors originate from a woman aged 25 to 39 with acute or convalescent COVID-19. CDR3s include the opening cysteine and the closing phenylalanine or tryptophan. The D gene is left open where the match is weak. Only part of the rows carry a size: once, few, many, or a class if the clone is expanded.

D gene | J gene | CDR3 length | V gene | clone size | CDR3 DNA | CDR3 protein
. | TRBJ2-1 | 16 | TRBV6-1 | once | TGTGCCAGCAGTGAGGTGTTGAGGGGGACGGGCAATGAGCAGTTCTTC | CASSEVLRGTGNEQFF
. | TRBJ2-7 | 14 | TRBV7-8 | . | TGTGCCAGCAGCTTAGTAGGGGGGGATAACGAGCAGTACTTC | CASSLVGGDNEQYF
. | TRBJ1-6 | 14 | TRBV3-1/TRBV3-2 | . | TGTGCCAGCAGCCAAGACCGAACAGGTGGTACCCTCCACTTT | CASSQDRTGGTLHF
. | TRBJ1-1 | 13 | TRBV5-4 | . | TGTGCCAGCAGCTCCCCCTTGAGCACTGAAGCTTTCTTT | CASSSPLSTEAFF
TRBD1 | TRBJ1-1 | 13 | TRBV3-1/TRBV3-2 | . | TGTGCCAGCAGCCAGGGGCCGGGACAGGGAGCTTTCTTT | CASSQGPGQGAFF
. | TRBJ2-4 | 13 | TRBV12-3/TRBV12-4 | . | TGTGCCAGCAGTTTAGGGGGGCGTAACATTCAGTACTTC | CASSLGGRNIQYF
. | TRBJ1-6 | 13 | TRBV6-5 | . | TGTGCCAGCAGAACCGGGATTAATTCACCCCTCCACTTT | CASRTGINSPLHF
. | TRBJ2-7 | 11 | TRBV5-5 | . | TGTGCCAGCGGGGAAGGGGTCGAGCAGTACTTC | CASGEGVEQYF
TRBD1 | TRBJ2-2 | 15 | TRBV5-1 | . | TGCGCCAGCAGCTTTACCGGGACAGTGGGCGGGGAGCTGTTTTTT | CASSFTGTVGGELFF
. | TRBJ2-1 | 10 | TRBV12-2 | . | TGTGCAATAATCCAGTCAGAGGAGTTCTTC | CAIIQSEEFF
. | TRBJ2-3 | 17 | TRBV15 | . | TGTGCCACCAGCAGAGATTGGGGGGGCGATCGCACAGATACGCAGTATTTT | CATSRDWGGDRTDTQYF
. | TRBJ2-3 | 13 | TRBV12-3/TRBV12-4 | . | TGTGCCAGCAGTAGAGTTAGCACAGATACGCAGTATTTT | CASSRVSTDTQYF
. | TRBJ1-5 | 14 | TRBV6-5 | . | TGTGCCACCTTAACCGGGACACAAAATCAGCCCCAGCATTTT | CATLTGTQNQPQHF
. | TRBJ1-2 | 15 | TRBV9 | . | TGTGCCAGCAGCGTAGAGGCAGGTTTGCCGAGTGGCTACACCTTC | CASSVEAGLPSGYTF
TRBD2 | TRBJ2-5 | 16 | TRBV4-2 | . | TGTGCCAGCAGCCACTCTAGCGGGGGGGCCCATGAGACCCAGTACTTC | CASSHSSGGAHETQYF
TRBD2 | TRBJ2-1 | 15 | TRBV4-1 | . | TGCGCCAGCAGCCAACCCCTACGGGGGGGGAATGAGCAGTTCTTC | CASSQPLRGGNEQFF
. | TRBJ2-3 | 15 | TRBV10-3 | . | TGTGCCATCAGTGAGTCAGGACTAAGCACAGATACGCAGTATTTT | CAISESGLSTDTQYF
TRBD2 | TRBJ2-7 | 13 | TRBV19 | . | TGTGCCAGTAGCTCGGGACTACCCTACGAGCAGTACTTC | CASSSGLPYEQYF
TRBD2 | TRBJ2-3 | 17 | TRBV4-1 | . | TGCGCCAGCAGCCGTGGACTAGCGGGGGGGCCGACAGATACGCAGTATTTT | CASSRGLAGGPTDTQYF
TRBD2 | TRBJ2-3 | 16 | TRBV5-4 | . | TGTGCCAGCAGCTTGGCCGGACTAGCGGGCACAGATACGCAGTATTTT | CASSLAGLAGTDTQYF
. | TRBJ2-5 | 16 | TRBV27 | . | TGTGCCAGCAGCCAAAGCGGGGGAGGGGGCCCAGAGACCCAGTACTTC | CASSQSGGGGPETQYF
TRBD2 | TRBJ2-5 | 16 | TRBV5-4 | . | TGTGCCAGCAGCTTTCTGTCGATAGCGGGAGTGAAGACCCAGTACTTC | CASSFLSIAGVKTQYF
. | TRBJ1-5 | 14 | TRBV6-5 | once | TGTGCCAGCAGCTCAGGGTTGGACAATCAGCCCCAGCATTTT | CASSSGLDNQPQHF
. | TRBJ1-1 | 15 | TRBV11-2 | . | TGTGCCAGCAGCTTAGTTTCCGGGTTGAACACTGAAGCTTTCTTT | CASSLVSGLNTEAFF
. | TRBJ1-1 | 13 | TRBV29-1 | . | TGCAGCGTGGCGGGACGGACGAACACTGAAGCTTTCTTT | CSVAGRTNTEAFF
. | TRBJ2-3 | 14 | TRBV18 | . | TGTGCCAGCTCAACCATGACAGGCACAGATACGCAGTATTTT | CASSTMTGTDTQYF
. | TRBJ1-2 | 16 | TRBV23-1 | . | TGCGCCAGCAGTCAATATGGGGGGGCGCGATACTATGGCTACACCTTC | CASSQYGGARYYGYTF
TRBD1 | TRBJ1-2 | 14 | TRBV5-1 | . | TGCGCCAGCAAGGCCAGGGGGATCAACTATGGCTACACCTTC | CASKARGINYGYTF
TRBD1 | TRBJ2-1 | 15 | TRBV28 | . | TGTGCCAGCAGCCAGGACAGGGGGGCCTACAATGAGCAGTTCTTC | CASSQDRGAYNEQFF
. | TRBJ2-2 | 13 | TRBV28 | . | TGTGCCAGCAGTTTTAGAGGTGCCGGGGAGCTGTTTTTT | CASSFRGAGELFF
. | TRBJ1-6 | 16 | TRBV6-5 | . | TGTGCCAGCAGTTACCGGCAGACCGGGTATAATTCACCCCTCCACTTT | CASSYRQTGYNSPLHF
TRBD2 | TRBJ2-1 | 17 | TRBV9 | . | TGTGCCAGCAGCGTAGCTAATGGCGGGGGGGCCGGGAATGAGCAGTTCTTC | CASSVANGGGAGNEQFF
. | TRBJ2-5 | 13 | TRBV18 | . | TGTGCCAGCTCAAGGACAGCCGGAGAGACCCAGTACTTC | CASSRTAGETQYF
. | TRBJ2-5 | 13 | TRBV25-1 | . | TGTGCCAGCAGGACGGGGATGCGCGAGACCCAGTACTTC | CASRTGMRETQYF
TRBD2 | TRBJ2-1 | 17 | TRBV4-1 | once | TGCGCCAGCAGCCAAGCCCTCACTAGCGGGGGTTGGTATGAGCAGTTCTTC | CASSQALTSGGWYEQFF
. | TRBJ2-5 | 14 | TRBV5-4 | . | TGTGCCAGCAGCCCGGAGGGGTGGGGAGAGACCCAGTACTTC | CASSPEGWGETQYF
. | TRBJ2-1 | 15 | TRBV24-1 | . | TGTGCCACCAGTGAGTCACATTACTCCTACAATGAGCAGTTCTTC | CATSESHYSYNEQFF
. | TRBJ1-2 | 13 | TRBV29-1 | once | TGCAGCGTTGTGGGGGACTCTCACTATGGCTACACCTTC | CSVVGDSHYGYTF
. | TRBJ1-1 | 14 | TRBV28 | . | TGTGCCAGCAGTTTATACAGCTTGAACACTGAAGCTTTCTTT | CASSLYSLNTEAFF
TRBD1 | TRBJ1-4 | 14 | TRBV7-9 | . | TGTGCCAGCAGCCGGGACAGGGGGCATGAAAAACTGTTTTTT | CASSRDRGHEKLFF
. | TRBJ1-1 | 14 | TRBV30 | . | TGTGCCTGGAGCAAAGGCAGGGAGGGCACTGAAGCTTTCTTT | CAWSKGREGTEAFF
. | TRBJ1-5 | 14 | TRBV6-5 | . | TGTGCCAGCAGAGTCCTTGTACAGGATCAGCCCCAGCATTTT | CASRVLVQDQPQHF